Following are 20 T cell receptor beta chains from one sample sequenced in a study of OX40 agonist ivuxolimab in advanced cancers. The method was immunoSEQ multiplex PCR; TCRdb's version includes in-frame clones alone and lacks a portion of them. The sample holds 20,000 to 30,000 clones; around 78% are singletons and the top ten take approximately 18%. The sequenced sample was CD4+ or CD8+ T cells sorted from blood, obtained in a trial of the OX40 agonist ivuxolimab. Source of these receptors: an adult with an advanced solid tumor such as melanoma, head and neck, liver or kidney cancer.

This chain connects TRBV9 to TRBJ2-7; 8 nucleotides line up with TRBD2. Unmatched junction bases numbered 5, after V lost 0 bases and J lost 3 bases. The CDR3 length is 15 residues. CDR1 is SGDLS and CDR2 is YYNGEE in the germline V gene. The CDR3 loop reads CASSVGRGALYEQYF. The CDR3 DNA is TGTGCCAGCAGCGTAGGGCGGGGGGCCCTCTACGAGCAGTACTTC.

This clone showed up just a few times. The chain joins TRBV7-2 to TRBJ2-7; D remains unclear. V gave up 1 base and J gave up 4 bases, with 8 bases separating them. Germline V gene sequence: CDR1 SGHTA, CDR2 FQGNSA. CDR3 length: 13 amino acids. CDR3 DNA: TGTGCCAGCAGCTTAGACCCCGGTTACGAGCAGTACTTC. Its protein is CASSLDPGYEQYF.

The chain employs TRBV9 and TRBJ2-1, with TRBD1 matching 12 bases. The V gene end was trimmed by 0 bases and the J gene end by 5 bases; junction bases not matched to a gene: 9. The germline V gene encodes CDR1 SGDLS and CDR2 YYNGEE. The CDR3 totals 18 residues. This chain's CDR3 is CASSVEGTGGIFHNEQFF. The DNA of the CDR3 is TGTGCCAGCAGCGTAGAAGGGACAGGGGGCATCTTCCACAATGAGCAGTTCTTC.

The V call is TRBV7-9, the J call TRBJ1-1; D is unresolved. V lost 4 bases and J 1 base, leaving 7 bases between the germline ends. The CDR3 extends over 13 amino acids. Per germline, CDR1 SEHNR and CDR2 FQNEAQ (reference sequence). The CDR3 spells CASSWATNTEAFF. As DNA, the CDR3 is TGTGCCAGCAGCTGGGCGACGAACACTGAAGCTTTCTTT.

This clone was observed a single time. V and J are TRBV14 and TRBJ2-3; the match to TRBD2 covers 12 bases. Germline CDR1 is SGHDN and CDR2 is FVKESK. The CDR3 loop spans 16 amino acids. V gave up 4 bases and J gave up 5 bases; unmatched junction bases: 7. The CDR3 region is CASSLLAGGPLDTQYF. For the CDR3, the DNA is TGTGCCAGCAGCCTCCTAGCGGGGGGGCCTTTAGATACGCAGTATTTT.

This clone is a singleton in its sample. The J gene is TRBJ1-2, the V gene TRBV6-5; TRBD1 agrees at 9 bases. J lost 8 bases, V lost 6 bases, and 10 bases had no gene match. The CDR3 is 14 residues long. Germline loops: CDR1 MNHEY, CDR2 SVGAGI. CDR3 sequence reads: CASSGQGSFRGYTF. DNA for the CDR3: TGTGCCAGCAGCGGACAGGGGAGCTTTCGAGGCTACACCTTC.

The J gene is TRBJ2-7, the V gene TRBV7-8; D perhaps matches TRBD2 (6 bases). CDR3 length equals 17 residues. Germline lookup yields CDR1 SGHVS and CDR2 FQNEAQ. The V gene lost 0 bases and the J gene lost 2 bases, with 17 bases spanning the gap. CDR3 sequence (DNA): TGTGCCAGCAGCTTAGCAGGCCTTGGCGGGGCTACCTACGAGCAGTACTTC. The encoded protein is CASSLAGLGGATYEQYF. Based on the CDR3 plus reference TRBV7-8 and TRBJ2-7, the full variable domain is GAGVSQSPRYKVAKRGQDVALRCDPISGHVSLFWYQQALGQGPEFLTYFQNEAQLDKSGLPSDRFFAERPEGSVSTLKIQRTQQEDSAVYLCASSLAGLGGATYEQYFGPGTRLTVT.

Comment on this clone: The same CDR3 can be traced to other DNA sequences in this sample. The chain employs TRBV19 and TRBJ2-2, with 8 bases that match TRBD2. V gave up 5 bases and J gave up 7 bases; unmatched junction bases: 6. The germline V gene encodes CDR1 LNHDA and CDR2 SQIVND (reference sequence). The CDR3 extends over 14 amino acids. The CDR3 sequence: CASSPGGRVGELFF. CDR3 nucleotides: TGTGCCAGTAGTCCGGGGGGGCGGGTCGGGGAGCTGTTTTTT.

V usage is TRBV19 and J usage is TRBJ2-5; D uncertain. Germline V gene data show CDR1 as LNHDA and CDR2 as SQIVND (reference sequence). Trimming stripped 1 base from V and 0 bases from J, with 6 bases between. This CDR3 is 14 amino acids long. The CDR3 region is CASSIGVYQETQYF. The CDR3 DNA reads TGTGCCAGTAGTATAGGTGTGTACCAAGAGACCCAGTACTTC.

V usage is TRBV4-3 and J usage is TRBJ1-2; TRBD1 matches 9 bases. Germline CDR1 and CDR2: LGHNA and YSLEER. This CDR3 is built from 18 residues. Trimming cost V 0 bases and J 4 bases; bases outside gene matches: 12. This chain's CDR3 is CASSQDAVRDRVIYGYTF. The CDR3 DNA follows: TGCGCCAGCAGCCAAGATGCGGTCCGGGACAGGGTAATCTATGGCTACACCTTC.

The count of this clone is one. The gene calls are TRBV10-3 and TRBJ1-2; D unresolved. The CDR3 is made up of 18 amino acids. Per germline, CDR1 ENHRY and CDR2 SYGVKD. Trimming stripped 2 bases from V and 5 bases from J, with 24 bases between. The CDR3 DNA is TGTGCCATCAGTGAGGTGGCGGCAGGACTCCTTTCCGTTTATGGCTACACCTTC. Amino acids: CAISEVAAGLLSVYGYTF.

This clone has only a few counts. The chain is built from TRBV4-2 and TRBJ2-7; the D is unclear. The CDR3 length is 15 residues. V dropped 0 bases and J dropped 2 bases, with 11 bases sitting between them. Per germline, CDR1 LGHNA and CDR2 YNFKEQ. The DNA of the CDR3 is TGTGCCAGCAGCCAAGACCGAAACCTAGCCTACGAGCAGTACTTC. As protein: CASSQDRNLAYEQYF.

Written as DNA, the CDR3 is TGTGCCACCAGCACGGCCGCAGGGGGCTCCTACGAGCAGTACTTC. It specifies CATSTAAGGSYEQYF. This chain connects TRBV15 to TRBJ2-7; 7 nucleotides agree with TRBD1. This CDR3 region has 15 residues. CDR1 is LNHNV, CDR2 YYDKDF, per germline (reference sequence). J gave up 0 bases and V 4 bases, and 6 bases lay outside the gene matches.

This clone has only a few counts. The chain recombines TRBV15 with TRBJ2-7; maybe TRBD2 (6 bases). CDR3 length equals 16 residues. With 2 bases removed from V and 3 bases from J, the gap between germline ends came to 17 bases. The V gene's germline CDR1 is LNHNV and CDR2 YYDKDF (reference sequence). In DNA form, the CDR3 reads TGTGCCACCAGCAGATTCCGGGACGGAGGGGACTACGAGCAGTACTTC. Its protein is CATSRFRDGGDYEQYF.

The chain recombines TRBV7-8 with TRBJ2-5; perhaps TRBD2 as D (6 bases). Trimming stripped 5 bases from V and 1 base from J, with 11 bases between. This CDR3 has 14 residues. CDR1 is SGHVS and CDR2 is FQNEAQ in the germline V gene. CDR3 sequence (DNA): TGTGCCAGCAGCCCGTTACTAGCCCAAGAGACCCAGTACTTC. Encoded protein: CASSPLLAQETQYF.

This clone has more than one count but fewer than ten. The chain employs TRBV6-5 and TRBJ2-6; D is uncertain. This CDR3 is 15 amino acids long. V was clipped by 2 bases and J by 5 bases, with 10 bases between them. CDR1 MNHEY and CDR2 SVGAGI come from the germline V gene. CDR3 loop: CASSYRPLRANVLTF. In DNA form, the CDR3 reads TGTGCCAGCAGTTACAGGCCGTTAAGGGCCAACGTCCTGACTTTC.

This clone was recorded once. The chain has TRBV9 and TRBJ2-2; 7 positions agree with TRBD1. J lost 0 bases, V lost 2 bases, and 10 bases had no gene match. Germline V gene sequence: CDR1 SGDLS, CDR2 YYNGEE. The CDR3 extends over 18 amino acids. The CDR3 nucleotides read TGTGCCAGCAGCGTCCACCCCTCACAGGGGACGAACACCGGGGAGCTGTTTTTT. This gives the protein CASSVHPSQGTNTGELFF.

The chain employs TRBV6-5 and TRBJ2-1; 11 nucleotides align to TRBD2. With 4 bases clipped from V and 2 bases from J, the junction kept 1 base outside the gene matches. CDR3 length: 15 amino acids. Germline CDR1 and CDR2: MNHEY and SVGAGI. The chain's CDR3 is CASSSGLAAYNEQFF. The DNA for the CDR3 is TGTGCCAGCAGTTCGGGACTAGCGGCCTACAATGAGCAGTTCTTC.

The gene calls are TRBV6-4 and TRBJ1-1, with D maybe TRBD1 (5 bases). This CDR3 contains 13 residues. Germline V gives CDR1 MRHNA, CDR2 SNTAGT. Trimming removed 2 bases at V and 2 bases at J, with 6 bases between. In DNA form, the CDR3 reads TGTGCCAGCAGTGACCGGGACAACACTGAAGCTTTCTTT. Protein product: CASSDRDNTEAFF.

Remarks on this clone: One junction end disagrees with the germline gene, perhaps due to a read error. V gene TRBV7-7 combines with J gene TRBJ2-5; tentatively, D is TRBD1 (5 bases). CDR3 length: 14 residues. Germline CDR1 is SSHAT and CDR2 is FNYEAQ (reference sequence). The CDR3 here is CASSLADRLETQYF. As DNA, the CDR3 is TGTGCTAGCAGCTTAGCAGACAGACTAGAGACCCAGTACTTC. The whole variable domain, remainder taken from reference TRBV7-7 and TRBJ2-5, is GAGVSQSPRYKVTKRGQDVTLRCDPISSHATLYWYQQALGQGPEFLTYFNYEAQPDKSGLPSDRFSAERPEGSISTLTIQRTEQRDSAMYRCASSLADRLETQYFGPGTRLLVL.